This T cell receptor (beta chain) stems from a study of siplizumab effects on memory and regulatory T cells. Study-level points and caveats: Alloreactive sequences tracing back to unstimulated CD4+ memory cells fell significantly with siplizumab. Alloreactive CD4+ clones that could be mapped were on average around 62% Treg-derived with siplizumab, against about 30% in controls. Sequences below about 10^-5 frequency were poorly captured, and few alloreactive clones mapped to unstimulated subsets.

Assays were performed on approximately 100,000 TCR templates per sample. Clones were read by immunoSEQ multiplex PCR, and TCRdb kept only the in-frame ones, dropping some. The sample shows tens of thousands of clones, roughly 87% of them seen only once. Note on this clone: No antigen is known for it.

The TCR comes from a human donor in good health. Sequenced sample: Tregs sorted from blood.

CDR3 sequence (DNA): TGCGCCAGCAGTGAGGTTCGGACAGGATCGAACACTGAAGCTTTCTTT. It yields the protein CASSEVRTGSNTEAFF. The rearrangement uses TRBV10-1 and TRBJ1-1; 7 bases line up with TRBD1. Per germline, CDR1 WNHNN and CDR2 SYGVQD (reference sequence). The CDR3 covers 16 residues. V shed 2 bases and J 1 base; nucleotides not matched to a gene: 7.